This T cell receptor (beta chain) was sequenced in a study of T cell responses to AZD1222 COVID-19 vaccine. Study context: Pooled samples include second doses given at about 4 or 12 weeks. Broader study findings: Clonal diversity was possibly underestimated, and white British individuals and females predominated among donors. The reported proportion of spike-specific TCRs targeting unmutated variant regions was nearly half. Mapped onto spike, vaccine-associated CD4 TCRs spanned it and were dominant at 160-218 and 743-854.

The CDR3 is 12 amino acids long, termini counted. Germline V CDR1 and CDR2: LNHDA, SQIVND (reference sequence). Profiling relied on immunoSEQ multiplex PCR, and the TCRdb table lists in-frame clones only, not all of them. The sample gives about 150,000 clones, 94% of which show up once; about 1.3% is in the top ten. Notes on this clone: Its antigen is still unknown. Because the CDR3's place on the DNA is in doubt, the DNA is left out and the CDR3 is given as listed by TCRdb.

This clonotype originated in an adult in good health. The chain has TRBV19 and TRBJ1-2. The material was peripheral blood, obtained on day 0 of AZD1222 vaccination. The CDR3 sequence: CASTSGGDGYTF.